The 21 T cell receptor beta chains below were found in one sample sequenced in a study of shared clonotypes between healthy human individuals. TCRdb's copy holds only in-frame clones and misses some; the assay was immunoSEQ multiplex PCR. The top ten clones hold over 1.5% of a sample with 550,000 to 800,000 clones, about 74% of them seen once. The sequencing input was memory CD4+ T cells sorted from blood. Subset reported: CD45RA-negative fraction. The receptor source for this set is a woman younger than 45 in good health.

A note on this clone: A much larger clone sits a single nucleotide away, making a read error possible. Other nucleotide sequences in the sample specify the same CDR3. The V and J genes are TRBV2 and TRBJ2-1; D is ambiguous. V shed 8 bases and J shed 4 bases, with 15 bases lying between them. The CDR3 extends over 14 amino acids. Germline V gene sequence: CDR1 SNHLY, CDR2 FYNNEI. CDR3 protein: CASLSENSYNEQFF. As DNA, the CDR3 is TGTGCCAGCCTTAGTGAGAACTCTTACAATGAGCAGTTCTTC.

This chain links TRBV6-5 with TRBJ2-3; tentatively, D is TRBD1 or TRBD2 (5 bases each). The ends were cut back, 5 bases at V and 6 bases at J, with 18 bases in the middle. From germline, CDR1 is MNHEY and CDR2 SVGAGI. The CDR3 is made up of 15 amino acids. CDR3 protein: CASSTPGASLDTQYF. The DNA of the CDR3 is TGTGCCAGCAGTACACCCGGGGCTTCCTTGGATACGCAGTATTTT.

V and J are TRBV30 and TRBJ1-5, with 8 bases identical to TRBD1. The germline V gene encodes CDR1 GTSNPN and CDR2 SVGIG (reference sequence). J lost 0 bases, V lost 0 bases, and 4 bases had no gene match. CDR3 length: 16 amino acids. The CDR3 DNA is TGTGCCTGGAGTGTGGGGGGACAGGTTAGCAATCAGCCCCAGCATTTT. It translates to CAWSVGGQVSNQPQHF. Combining the CDR3 with reference TRBV30 and TRBJ1-5 gives the whole variable domain SQTIHQWPATLVQPVGSPLSLECTVEGTSNPNLYWYRQAAGRGLQLLFYSVGIGQISSEVPQNLSASRPQDRQFILSSKKLLLSDSGFYLCAWSVGGQVSNQPQHFGDGTRLSIL.

The sample holds many counts of this clone. This chain connects TRBV2 to TRBJ2-7; 9 bases fit TRBD1. Germline CDR1 SNHLY, CDR2 FYNNEI. This CDR3 spans 15 amino acids. V trimming: 5 bases; J trimming: 7 bases; junction bases outside the gene matches: 12. The CDR3 nucleotides read TGTGCCAGCAGTCCCGAGGGACAGGGCCAGACGGAGCAGTACTTC. Its translation is CASSPEGQGQTEQYF.

V usage is TRBV6-5 and J usage is TRBJ1-4, with D maybe TRBD1 (5 bases). The CDR3 sequence is 12 residues long. The V end was cut by 6 bases, the J end by 5 bases, with 7 bases between. In germline, CDR1 is MNHEY, CDR2 SVGAGI. The CDR3 DNA is TGTGCCAGCAGAAACAGGAATGAAAAACTGTTTTTT. It is translated as CASRNRNEKLFF.

J is TRBJ1-4 and V is TRBV4-2; D perhaps matches TRBD1 (5 bases). This CDR3 is built from 14 residues. V dropped 5 bases and J dropped 2 bases, with 9 bases sitting between them. In germline, CDR1 is LGHNA, CDR2 YNFKEQ. CDR3 DNA: TGTGCCAGCAGCGAAGGGGCTACTAATGAAAAACTGTTTTTT. It specifies CASSEGATNEKLFF.

The J gene is TRBJ1-4, the V gene TRBV6-1; possibly TRBD1 for D (5 bases). Germline V gene sequence: CDR1 MNHNS, CDR2 SASEGT. Trimming stripped 6 bases from V and 0 bases from J, with 11 bases between. The length of the CDR3 is 15 residues. Here the CDR3 reads CASRATGATNEKLFF. CDR3 nucleotide sequence: TGTGCCAGCAGAGCGACGGGGGCAACTAATGAAAAACTGTTTTTT.

The chain is built from TRBV27 and TRBJ1-2; maybe TRBD1 (5 bases). There are 12 residues in the CDR3. Trimming removed 9 bases at V and 7 bases at J, with 15 bases between. Germline loops: CDR1 MNHEY, CDR2 SMNVEV (reference sequence). The CDR3, as DNA: TGTGCCAGTTACCGTCGGGGGGGTGGCTACACCTTC. It translates to CASYRRGGGYTF.

J is TRBJ1-4 and V is TRBV5-1, with D perhaps TRBD1 (5 bases). Trimming removed 6 bases at V and 5 bases at J, with 8 bases between. Germline CDR1 is SGHRS and CDR2 is YFSETQ. This CDR3 contains 12 residues. Written as DNA, the CDR3 is TGCGCCAGCACCGGGGCGAATGAAAAACTGTTTTTT. Protein product: CASTGANEKLFF.

The chain uses TRBV15 and TRBJ1-4; D not resolved. CDR1 and CDR2 from the germline V gene are LNHNV and YYDKDF (reference sequence). V shed 5 bases and J shed 6 bases, with 7 bases lying between them. CDR3 length: 12 residues. The DNA of the CDR3 is TGTGCCACCAGCGGTAGGCATGAAAAACTGTTTTTT. This encodes CATSGRHEKLFF. Full variable domain (remainder filled in from reference TRBV15 and TRBJ1-4): DAMVIQNPRYQVTQFGKPVTLSCSQTLNHNVMYWYQQKSSQAPKLLFHYYDKDFNNEADTPDNFQSRRPNTSFCFLDIRSPGLGDTAMYLCATSGRHEKLFFGSGTQLSVL.

This clone has a handful of counts. V usage is TRBV2 and J usage is TRBJ1-5; D is perhaps TRBD1 (5 bases). CDR3 length: 14 amino acids. Germline values: CDR1 SNHLY, CDR2 FYNNEI. V gave up 8 bases and J gave up 7 bases, with 18 bases separating them. CDR3 region: CASGMGEGKQPQHF. DNA for the CDR3: TGTGCCAGCGGGATGGGGGAAGGGAAACAGCCCCAGCATTTT.

J is TRBJ1-1 and V is TRBV12-5; D not certain. The CDR3 consists of 16 residues. CDR1 is LGHNT, CDR2 FRNRAP, per germline. V was cut by 0 bases and J by 4 bases, with 15 bases left in between. Here the CDR3 reads CASGLVLSGIVTEAFF. The CDR3 DNA sequence: TGTGCTAGTGGTTTGGTACTTTCCGGGATCGTCACTGAAGCTTTCTTT.

The rearrangement uses TRBV28 and TRBJ2-7; no clear D. Trimming stripped 7 bases from V and 0 bases from J, with 7 bases between. Germline loops: CDR1 MDHEN, CDR2 SYDVKM. The length of the CDR3 is 12 residues. The CDR3 bases are TGTGCCAGCATCGCGGCCTCCTACGAGCAGTACTTC. As protein: CASIAASYEQYF.

This clone came up a few times. V gene TRBV7-8 combines with J gene TRBJ1-1; no clear D. V was clipped by 3 bases and J by 0 bases, with 8 bases between them. The germline CDR1 and CDR2 sequences are SGHVS and FQNEAQ. CDR3 length equals 14 residues. The CDR3 sequence is CASSFLQMNTEAFF. CDR3 bases: TGTGCCAGCAGCTTCTTACAGATGAACACTGAAGCTTTCTTT.

This clone is a singleton in its sample. The chain is built from TRBV5-5 and TRBJ2-7, with D unclear. The CDR3 covers 10 residues. The V end was cut by 4 bases, the J end by 3 bases, with 2 bases between. The germline gives CDR1 SGHKS, CDR2 YYEKEE (reference sequence). The CDR3 loop reads CASSGYEQYF. In nucleotides, the CDR3 is TGTGCCAGCAGCGGCTACGAGCAGTACTTC.

This clone showed up many times. The chain recombines TRBV2 with TRBJ1-5, with 7 bases matching TRBD1. Germline V CDR1 and CDR2: SNHLY, FYNNEI. V shed 6 bases and J 5 bases; nucleotides not matched to a gene: 13. The length of the CDR3 is 16 residues. In nucleotides, the CDR3 is TGTGCCAGCAGGGGAATTACAGGGGTAGAAGATCAGCCCCAGCATTTT. Its translation is CASRGITGVEDQPQHF.

The rearrangement links TRBV7-2 to TRBJ1-5, with D maybe TRBD1 (5 bases). The ends were cut back, 3 bases at V and 4 bases at J, with 13 bases in the middle. Germline loops: CDR1 SGHTA, CDR2 FQGNSA. This CDR3 spans 15 amino acids. CDR3 in amino acids: CASSFGSTVNQPQHF. In DNA form, the CDR3 reads TGTGCCAGCAGCTTTGGTTCGACAGTTAATCAGCCCCAGCATTTT.

This chain uses TRBV28 with TRBJ2-1, with 7 bases that match TRBD1. With 9 bases clipped from V and 7 bases from J, the junction kept 12 bases outside the gene matches. The CDR3 contains 14 residues. CDR1 and CDR2 from the germline V gene are MDHEN and SYDVKM. The CDR3 region has the DNA TGTGCCAGTAGCACCGGGATACAGGGGAATGAGCAGTTCTTC. Protein: CASSTGIQGNEQFF. Filled out from reference TRBV28 and TRBJ2-1, the complete variable domain reads DVKVTQSSRYLVKRTGEKVFLECVQDMDHENMFWYRQDPGLGLRLIYFSYDVKMKEKGDIPEGYSVSREKKERFSLILESASTNQTSMYLCASSTGIQGNEQFFGPGTRLTVL.

The V and J genes are TRBV7-2 and TRBJ1-2; D not resolved. The germline gives CDR1 SGHTA, CDR2 FQGNSA. The CDR3 totals 16 residues. Trimming took off 6 bases at V and 2 bases at J, with 19 bases between the two ends. The CDR3, as DNA: TGTGCCAGCAGTTCTCTTGGCGGCACTATGAACTATGGCTACACCTTC. This gives the protein CASSSLGGTMNYGYTF.

The chain has TRBV27 and TRBJ2-1; possible D gene TRBD1, 5 bases. Trimming shortened V by 5 bases and J by 0 bases, and 17 bases separated the two germline ends. CDR1 is MNHEY, CDR2 SMNVEV, per germline (reference sequence). The length of the CDR3 is 17 residues. CDR3 sequence (DNA): TGTGCCAGCAGTCCCAGTGGGGCCAGGTACTCCTACAATGAGCAGTTCTTC. Its protein is CASSPSGARYSYNEQFF.

This clone turned up a few times. V is TRBV14 and J is TRBJ1-6; tentatively, D is TRBD1 (6 bases). V was clipped by 3 bases and J by 7 bases, with 10 bases between them. CDR1 SGHDN and CDR2 FVKESK come from the germline V gene. The length of the CDR3 is 14 residues. Here the CDR3 DNA reads TGTGCCAGCAGCCAGAACAGGGCGAATTCACCCCTCCACTTT. Its protein is CASSQNRANSPLHF.